The 32 T cell receptor beta chains presented below share a single source sample, sequenced in a study of blood T cells in healthy people across ages. A second PCR of about 6 to 11 cycles used a sample-barcoded 5' primer and a J-beta primer mix. TCRdb processed the 5' RACE reads anew with MiXCR; each CDR3 protein has one entry. Of 800,000 to 950,000 distinct CDR3 sequences in the sample, under 40% were seen once. Sequenced material: blood. The receptors come from a man younger than 35 in good health.

J is TRBJ2-3 and V is TRBV5-1; D gene ambiguous. The CDR3 is 14 amino acids. The germline CDR1 and CDR2 sequences are SGHRS and YFSETQ. Trimming removed 3 bases from V and 4 bases from J, with 12 bases in between. As DNA, the CDR3 is TGCGCCAGCAGCTCGTTTGGTCCAGCAGATACGCAGTATTTT. It translates to CASSSFGPADTQYF.

A word on this clonotype: This clone may be a read error of a much larger clone one base away. This chain connects TRBV4-2 to TRBJ2-2; the D gene is possibly TRBD1 (6 bases). CDR3 length: 16 amino acids. Germline V CDR1 and CDR2: LGHNA, YNFKEQ. CDR3 loop: CTSSSTGPGSTGELFF. CDR3 sequence (DNA): TGTACCAGCAGCTCGACAGGTCCTGGATCAACCGGGGAGCTGTTTTTT.

This clonotype was counted a single time. The chain recombines TRBV5-1 with TRBJ2-3; no clear D. CDR1 SGHRS and CDR2 YFSETQ come from the germline V gene. This CDR3 comprises 16 residues. V lost 1 base and J lost 0, with 12 bases in between. The CDR3 DNA reads TGCGCCAGCAGCTTGCGAGCTGATGGCAGCACAGATACGCAGTATTTT. This gives the protein CASSLRADGSTDTQYF.

This clonotype was counted at least ten times. V gene TRBV6-2 or TRBV6-3 combines with J gene TRBJ2-7; D gene uncertain. The CDR3 contains 11 residues. Trimming removed 8 bases from V and 1 base from J, with 6 bases in between. The germline gives CDR1 MNHEY, CDR2 SVGEGT. CDR3: CASGLSYEQYF. The CDR3 DNA follows: TGTGCCAGCGGGCTGTCCTACGAGCAGTACTTC.

The chain combines TRBV6-5 with TRBJ1-1; 8 positions agree with TRBD1. The CDR3 length is 16 residues. Germline CDR1 MNHEY, CDR2 SVGAGI. J was trimmed by 0 bases and V by 5 bases; bases with no gene match: 8. As DNA, the CDR3 is TGTGCCAGCAGTAAAAGGGACAGGACGATGAACACTGAAGCTTTCTTT. Protein product: CASSKRDRTMNTEAFF.

This chain joins TRBV27 and TRBJ2-5; 7 nucleotides align to TRBD1. Germline loops: CDR1 MNHEY, CDR2 SMNVEV (reference sequence). The CDR3 is 15 amino acids. J was trimmed by 11 bases and V by 0 bases; bases with no gene match: 12. CDR3 sequence reads: CASSLSGQLYNEQYF. As DNA, the CDR3 is TGTGCCAGCAGTTTATCGGGACAGCTCTACAATGAGCAGTACTTC.

For this clonotype: A read error is possible here, since a much larger clone lies one base away. The rearrangement joins TRBV7-2 to TRBJ2-3, with 9 bases fitting TRBD1. The CDR3 covers 15 residues. J lost 5 bases, V lost 2 bases, and 5 bases had no gene match. Germline V gives CDR1 SGHTA, CDR2 FQGNSA. CDR3 residues: CASSLLGQGIDTQYF. CDR3 nucleotides: TGTGCCAGCAGCTTACTAGGACAGGGGATAGATACGCAGTATTTT.

Concerning this clonotype itself: Its ends do not fully match the called genes, so a read error is possible. The V call is TRBV25-1, the J call TRBJ2-3; D gene unclear. This CDR3 spans 13 amino acids. Germline V gives CDR1 MGHDK, CDR2 SYGVNS. CDR3: CAISVGSTDTQYF. As DNA, the CDR3 is TGTGCCATCAGTGTGGGTAGCACAGATACGCAGTATTTT. Using reference TRBV25-1 and TRBJ2-3 for the parts outside the CDR3, the full variable domain is EADIYQTPRYLVIGTGKKITLECSQTMGHDKMYWYQQDPGMELHLIHYSYGVNSTEKGDLSSESTVSRIRTEHFPLTLESARPSHTSQYLCAISVGSTDTQYFGPGTRLTVL.

This sequence joins TRBV4-3 and TRBJ2-2, with 8 positions matching TRBD1. In germline, CDR1 is LGHNA, CDR2 YSLEER. CDR3 length equals 15 residues. V dropped 2 bases and J dropped 3; count of bases not matched to a gene: 2. CDR3: CASSQMDRDTGELFF. CDR3 in DNA: TGCGCCAGCAGCCAAATGGACAGGGACACCGGGGAGCTGTTTTTT.

This clonotype was counted between two and nine times. The CDR3 protein is CASSYQRAGPTDTQYF. DNA for the CDR3: TGTGCCAGCAGTTACCAACGGGCAGGGCCCACAGATACGCAGTATTTT. This chain uses TRBV6-5 with TRBJ2-3; a weak D match, TRBD1 (5 bases). Looked up from germline, CDR1 is MNHEY and CDR2 is SVGAGI. Trimming pared 2 bases from V and 2 bases from J, leaving 14 bases between. The CDR3 spans 16 residues.

Regarding this clonotype: One end of the junction is discordant with germline, which a read error may explain. The chain uses TRBV4-3 and TRBJ2-3; 7 nucleotides match TRBD2. The CDR3 has 17 residues. Germline lookup yields CDR1 LGHNA and CDR2 YSLEER. As DNA, the CDR3 is TGCGCCAGCAGCCAAGATATGCCTAGCGGAAACACAGATGCGCAGTATTTT. As protein: CASSQDMPSGNTDAQYF.

This clonotype was observed a few times. This rearrangement joins TRBV5-1 to TRBJ2-1; D might be TRBD1 or TRBD2, each matching 6 bases. Gene TRBJ2-7 matches the end of the DNA better, so the J call may be wrong. Per the germline V gene, CDR1 is SGHRS and CDR2 is YFSETQ. This CDR3 is built from 19 residues. The CDR3 spells CASSLAGGGGRGSYNEQYF. CDR3 bases: TGCGCCAGCAGCTTGGCCGGAGGGGGTGGCCGGGGTTCTTACAATGAGCAGTACTTC.

Details on this clonotype: A much larger clone is a single base away; this may be a read error. The chain combines TRBV4-2 with TRBJ2-5, with D perhaps TRBD1 (6 bases). The V and J ends lost 0 bases and 4 bases respectively, with 21 bases between them. Germline CDR1 and CDR2: LGHNA and YNFKEQ. There are 18 residues in the CDR3. As DNA, the CDR3 is TGTGCCAGCAGCCAAGATAGAGTGGGGGCTGGGTACCGAGAGACCCAGTACTTC. Its translation: CASSQDRVGAGYRETQYF.

Notes on this clonotype: The junction departs from the called germline gene at one end, perhaps through a read error. This chain connects TRBV12-3 or TRBV12-4 to TRBJ1-1; TRBD1 is a possible D gene (6 bases). The CDR3 has 15 residues. The CDR3 here is CAISLTSVTGTEAFF. The CDR3 DNA reads TGTGCCATCAGTCTCACCAGCGTGACAGGCACTGAAGCTTTCTTT.

This clonotype has only a few counts. The chain employs TRBV4-1 and TRBJ1-4; maybe TRBD1 (5 bases). V dropped 1 base and J dropped 0 bases, with 6 bases sitting between them. CDR3 length: 15 amino acids. The germline CDR1 and CDR2 sequences are MGHRA and YSYEKL. CDR3 region: CASSQATATNEKLFF. The CDR3 region has the DNA TGCGCCAGCAGCCAAGCGACAGCAACTAATGAAAAACTGTTTTTT.

The chain combines TRBV3-1 with TRBJ2-7, with 8 bases that match TRBD1. Germline values: CDR1 LGHDT, CDR2 YNNKEL (reference sequence). The CDR3 is 13 amino acids. V lost 3 bases, J lost 5 bases, and 3 bases stayed unmatched. CDR3 bases: TGTGCCAGCAGCCAGGACAGGGAGGACGAGCAGTACTTC. Its protein product is CASSQDREDEQYF.

Points on this clonotype: A read error may account for a junction end that differs from germline. The CDR3 region is CASSGTGGRTGKLFF. Written as DNA, the CDR3 is TGTGCCAGCAGCGGAACAGGGGGAAGGACCGGGAAGCTGTTTTTT. The chain links TRBV9 to TRBJ2-2; 8 bases are shared with TRBD1. Germline loops: CDR1 SGDLS, CDR2 YYNGEE. This CDR3 is 15 amino acids long. Based on the CDR3 plus reference TRBV9 and TRBJ2-2, the full variable domain is DSGVTQTPKHLITATGQRVTLRCSPRSGDLSVYWYQQSLDQGLQFLIQYYNGEERAKGNILERFSAQQFPDLHSELNLSSLELGDSALYFCASSGTGGRTGKLFFGEGSRLTVL.

This clonotype appeared a few times. The J gene is TRBJ2-7, the V gene TRBV7-9; D possibly matches TRBD1 or TRBD2 (5 bases each). V gave up 7 bases and J gave up 2 bases, with 21 bases separating them. The CDR3 is made up of 16 amino acids. CDR1 and CDR2 from the germline V gene are SEHNR and FQNEAQ (reference sequence). The CDR3 protein is CASMGIRDPKPYEQYF. The DNA of the CDR3 is TGTGCCAGCATGGGGATCCGGGACCCCAAACCCTACGAGCAGTACTTC. Combining the CDR3 with reference TRBV7-9 and TRBJ2-7 gives the whole variable domain DTGVSQNPRHKITKRGQNVTFRCDPISEHNRLYWYRQTLGQGPEFLTYFQNEAQLEKSRLLSDRFSAERPKGSFSTLEIQRTEQGDSAMYLCASMGIRDPKPYEQYFGPGTRLTVT.

In this sample, this clonotype turned up a few times. The chain uses TRBV5-1 and TRBJ1-5; no reliable D call. CDR1 SGHRS and CDR2 YFSETQ come from the germline V gene. The CDR3 totals 13 residues. Trimming cost V 0 bases and J 9 bases, with 10 bases left between them. The CDR3 is CASSLASGGPQHF. The CDR3 DNA reads as TGCGCCAGCAGCTTGGCCTCCGGTGGGCCCCAGCATTTT. The variable domain in full, with the rest retrieved from reference TRBV5-1 and TRBJ1-5, is KAGVTQTPRYLIKTRGQQVTLSCSPISGHRSVSWYQQTPGQGLQFLFEYFSETQRNKGNFPGRFSGRQFSNSRSEMNVSTLELGDSALYLCASSLASGGPQHFGDGTRLSIL.

This chain links TRBV20-1 with TRBJ2-2; D is undetermined. The CDR3 spans 14 residues. Trimming removed 3 bases from V and 0 bases from J, with 8 bases in between. Germline CDR1 reads DFQATT; CDR2 reads SNEGSKA (reference sequence). In nucleotides, the CDR3 is TGCAGTGCTAGCCCCCAGGCGAACACCGGGGAGCTGTTTTTT. Its translation is CSASPQANTGELFF.

This clonotype was observed a handful of times. The chain joins TRBV7-3 to TRBJ2-1, with 7 positions matching TRBD1. The V and J ends lost 6 bases and 6 bases, in that order; junction bases with no gene match: 11. In germline, CDR1 is SGHTA, CDR2 FQGTGA. The CDR3 totals 15 residues. As DNA, the CDR3 is TGTGCCAGCAGGCCACCCGGGACAGACTGCAATGAGCAGTTCTTC. Translation gives CASRPPGTDCNEQFF.

This clonotype has more than one count but fewer than ten. V and J are TRBV6-5 and TRBJ1-1; D gene unclear. The CDR3 has 15 amino acids. Germline CDR1 is MNHEY and CDR2 is SVGAGI. V shed 0 bases and J shed 8 bases, with 16 bases lying between them. CDR3 protein: CASSYSRTKGREAFF. The CDR3 DNA is TGTGCCAGCAGTTACTCGCGGACGAAAGGAAGGGAAGCTTTCTTT.

V usage is TRBV7-9 and J usage is TRBJ2-1, with 8 nucleotides matching TRBD1. V lost 1 base and J lost 8; bases outside the gene matches: 13. The CDR3 runs 17 residues. Germline values: CDR1 SEHNR, CDR2 FQNEAQ (reference sequence). In nucleotides, the CDR3 is TGTGCCAGCAGCTTAGGGGTTGCAGGACAGGGTAGCGATGAGCAGTTCTTC. Encoded protein: CASSLGVAGQGSDEQFF.

The chain employs TRBV12-3 or TRBV12-4 and TRBJ1-6; 10 positions match TRBD1. This CDR3 spans 15 amino acids. Unmatched junction bases numbered 8, after V lost 6 bases and J lost 9 bases. CDR3 sequence (DNA): TGTGCCAGCAGCCCCCTAGACAGGGGGCCTTCACCCCTCCACTTT. Protein product: CASSPLDRGPSPLHF.

This clonotype was recorded at least ten times. The chain employs TRBV6-6 and TRBJ2-3, with 7 positions matching TRBD2. Trimming cost V 2 bases and J 6 bases; bases outside gene matches: 2. Germline values: CDR1 MNHNY, CDR2 SVGAGI (reference sequence). The CDR3 spans 13 residues. CDR3 sequence reads: CASSYGEGDTQYF. The CDR3, as DNA: TGTGCCAGCAGTTACGGGGAGGGGGATACGCAGTATTTT.

This clonotype was counted only a few times. V is TRBV7-2 and J is TRBJ1-4; D remains unclear. Germline V gene lookup returns CDR1 SGHTA and CDR2 FQGNSA. The CDR3 runs to 13 residues. Trimming took off 1 base at V and 8 bases at J, with 8 bases between the two ends. The CDR3: CASSLVRREKLFF. For the CDR3, the DNA is TGTGCCAGCAGCTTAGTGAGGCGGGAAAAACTGTTTTTT.

This clonotype was observed many times. Here the CDR3 DNA reads TGTGCCAGCAGCTCGTATCTCTCAGGGGATGGCTACACCTTC. Amino acids: CASSSYLSGDGYTF. The V gene is TRBV5-5, the J gene TRBJ1-2, with D perhaps matching TRBD1 (6 bases). CDR1 and CDR2 from the germline V gene are SGHKS and YYEKEE (reference sequence). CDR3 length: 14 amino acids. V lost 3 bases and J 6 bases, leaving 15 bases between the germline ends.

This chain uses TRBV12-3 or TRBV12-4 with TRBJ2-7; D is perhaps TRBD2 (5 bases). This CDR3 has 15 residues. Trimming took 2 bases from V and 7 from J, leaving 18 bases between them. The DNA of the CDR3 is TGTGCCAGCAGTTTATCCGCCAGTGGAAGGAGGGAGCAGTACTTC. Its translation is CASSLSASGRREQYF.

The chain employs TRBV19 and TRBJ1-2, with D maybe TRBD1 (5 bases). The germline V gene has CDR1 LNHDA and CDR2 SQIVND (reference sequence). The CDR3 has 15 residues. Deletions cut 6 bases from V and 4 bases from J, with 18 bases between. CDR3 DNA sequence: TGTGCCAGTAGCAGCCCCGGGGTGAGGGGCTATGGCTACACCTTC. As protein: CASSSPGVRGYGYTF.

This clonotype was detected only a few times. The V gene is TRBV7-2, the J gene TRBJ2-3, with a possible D match to TRBD2 (5 bases). CDR1 is SGHTA and CDR2 is FQGNSA in the germline V gene. The CDR3 covers 15 residues. V lost 1 base to trimming and J lost 7 bases, with 15 bases between them. The CDR3 reads CASSLETGVGYTQYF. CDR3 in DNA: TGTGCCAGCAGCTTAGAAACCGGGGTTGGGTATACGCAGTATTTT.

The chain is built from TRBV9 and TRBJ2-1; D unclear. The CDR3 is made up of 15 amino acids. V shed 0 bases and J shed 0 bases, with 7 bases lying between them. Germline V gives CDR1 SGDLS, CDR2 YYNGEE. CDR3 amino acids: CASSVDPSSYNEQFF. DNA for the CDR3: TGTGCCAGCAGCGTAGATCCAAGCTCCTACAATGAGCAGTTCTTC.

As regards this clonotype: This may be a read error: a much more frequent sequence differs by one nucleotide. The chain couples TRBV7-9 to TRBJ2-2; 7 bases fit TRBD2. The CDR3 is made up of 11 amino acids. The germline V gene encodes CDR1 SEHNR and CDR2 FQNEAQ (reference sequence). The CDR3 is CASSLSGGLFF. Here the CDR3 DNA reads TGTGCCAGCAGCTTATCGGGGGGGCTGTTTTTT.